One and the same sample provided the 27 T cell receptor beta chains below, sequenced in a study of monozygotic twins with inflammatory bowel disease. TCRdb re-called the 5' RACE reads; every CDR3 protein appears as one record, without DNA. This repertoire includes around 400,000 distinct CDR3 sequences. Sequenced material: blood. These receptors were collected from a human donor with ulcerative colitis or Crohn's disease, or a healthy co-twin of an affected twin (not recorded which).

The chain couples TRBV9 to TRBJ1-1. The CDR3 covers 17 residues. Germline CDR1 SGDLS, CDR2 YYNGEE. CDR3 amino acids: CASSAYARPRRNTEAFF.

The chain recombines TRBV4-1 with TRBJ2-1; TCRdb's assignment of TRBD2 cannot be checked, as there is no DNA. The CDR3 totals 16 residues. Germline assignment: CDR1 MGHRA and CDR2 YSYEKL. CDR3 region: CASSRPPGSIGNEQFF.

The rearrangement joins TRBV10-1 to TRBJ2-4; TCRdb lists TRBD1, though no DNA is available to test this call. The germline V gene encodes CDR1 WNHNN and CDR2 SYGVQD (reference sequence). This CDR3 region has 13 residues. CDR3 region: CASSEARGNIQYF.

The chain employs TRBV10-3 and TRBJ2-1; lacking DNA, the TRBD1 call made by TCRdb goes unchecked. The V gene's germline CDR1 is ENHRY and CDR2 SYGVKD. The length of the CDR3 is 14 residues. The CDR3 sequence is CAITPDRGLNEQFF.

The gene calls are TRBV29-1 and TRBJ2-5; the TRBD2 assignment by TCRdb is unverifiable without DNA. Germline lookup yields CDR1 SQVTM and CDR2 ANQGSEA. The CDR3 extends over 14 amino acids. CDR3 residues: CSVDGLAGRETQYF. The complete variable domain, with remaining parts taken from reference TRBV29-1 and TRBJ2-5, reads SAVISQKPSRDICQRGTSLTIQCQVDSQVTMMFWYRQQPGQSLTLIATANQGSEATYESGFVIDKFPISRPNLTFSTLTVSNMSPEDSSIYLCSVDGLAGRETQYFGPGTRLLVL.

The rearrangement links TRBV6-2 or TRBV6-3 to TRBJ2-1; without DNA, the TCRdb call of TRBD2 cannot be checked. The germline V gene has CDR1 MNHEY and CDR2 SVGEGT. The CDR3 totals 15 residues. The chain's CDR3 is CASSSGTSHYNEQFF.

V and J are TRBV20-1 and TRBJ1-1. The CDR3 is 14 amino acids. Germline CDR1 and CDR2: DFQATT and SNEGSKA (reference sequence). CDR3 region: CSAVLRAAIPEAFF.

The V gene is TRBV11-1, the J gene TRBJ1-4. The CDR3 is 15 amino acids. Germline V gives CDR1 SGHAT, CDR2 FQDESV (reference sequence). The CDR3 is CASSPIGGTNEKLFF.

The chain links TRBV6-5 to TRBJ2-1. This CDR3 has 12 amino acids. Germline V gives CDR1 MNHEY, CDR2 SVGAGI. The CDR3 loop is CASSTQENEQFF.

J is TRBJ1-4 and V is TRBV5-1; TCRdb gives TRBD1 as the D gene, but with no DNA this cannot be confirmed. The CDR3 totals 16 residues. CDR1 is SGHRS, CDR2 YFSETQ, per germline. The CDR3 sequence: CASSLQTGTASEKLFF.

This chain uses TRBV18 with TRBJ1-1; checking the TCRdb D call of TRBD1 is not possible without DNA. The CDR3 spans 14 residues. From germline, CDR1 is KGHSH and CDR2 LQKENI. This CDR3 reads CASSPGGKNTEAFF. The variable domain in full, with the rest retrieved from reference TRBV18 and TRBJ1-1, is NAGVMQNPRHLVRRRGQEARLRCSPMKGHSHVYWYRQLPEEGLKFMVYLQKENIIDESGMPKERFSAEFPKEGPSILRIQQVVRGDSAAYFCASSPGGKNTEAFFGQGTRLTVV.

This chain connects TRBV24-1 to TRBJ2-7. The CDR3 runs 12 residues. From germline, CDR1 is KGHDR and CDR2 SFDVKD. The CDR3 is CATSDLRGEQYF.

The V gene is TRBV28, the J gene TRBJ2-7. The CDR3 length is 12 residues. Germline lookup yields CDR1 MDHEN and CDR2 SYDVKM. The CDR3 loop reads CASLDLPHEQYF. Looking up the rest from reference TRBV28 and TRBJ2-7 gives the full variable domain: DVKVTQSSRYLVKRTGEKVFLECVQDMDHENMFWYRQDPGLGLRLIYFSYDVKMKEKGDIPEGYSVSREKKERFSLILESASTNQTSMYLCASLDLPHEQYFGPGTRLTVT.

This chain links TRBV5-1 with TRBJ2-3; TCRdb calls TRBD1, which cannot be checked without DNA. This CDR3 comprises 13 residues. Germline-derived CDR1 and CDR2 are SGHRS and YFSETQ. CDR3 residues: CASSGHRADTQYF.

The chain employs TRBV7-9 and TRBJ2-7; TCRdb picks TRBD1, but there is no DNA to check that call. Germline values: CDR1 SEHNR, CDR2 FQNEAQ (reference sequence). This CDR3 comprises 13 residues. The CDR3 spells CASSLPGIHEQYF.

V usage is TRBV5-1 and J usage is TRBJ2-1; TCRdb picks TRBD1, but there is no DNA to check that call. The CDR3 extends over 16 amino acids. Per germline, CDR1 SGHRS and CDR2 YFSETQ. The chain's CDR3 is CASSLGGGTASNEQFF.

This CDR3 reads CASSRGVRSEAFF. This rearrangement joins TRBV14 to TRBJ1-1. The CDR3 runs 13 residues. Germline V gives CDR1 SGHDN, CDR2 FVKESK.

This chain links TRBV7-2 with TRBJ2-6. The CDR3 loop spans 14 amino acids. Germline lookup yields CDR1 SGHTA and CDR2 FQGNSA. The CDR3 protein is CASSLESRANVLTF.

The rearrangement uses TRBV20-1 and TRBJ2-7; checking the TCRdb D call of TRBD2 is not possible without DNA. This CDR3 region has 15 residues. CDR1 is DFQATT and CDR2 is SNEGSKA in the germline V gene (reference sequence). This CDR3 reads CSAEIPGLAGIEQYF.

This sequence joins TRBV20-1 and TRBJ1-1. The germline V gene has CDR1 DFQATT and CDR2 SNEGSKA (reference sequence). The CDR3 runs to 14 residues. The CDR3 region is CSARDRVIYTEAFF.

The CDR3 loop reads CASSLGDRHNQPQHF. The V and J genes are TRBV7-2 and TRBJ1-5; TCRdb selects TRBD1, and the lack of DNA leaves this call unchecked. Germline assignment: CDR1 SGHTA and CDR2 FQGNSA. The CDR3 is 15 amino acids.

V usage is TRBV5-1 and J usage is TRBJ1-4; no DNA is available, so the TRBD1 call from TCRdb remains unchecked. Germline V gene lookup returns CDR1 SGHRS and CDR2 YFSETQ. This CDR3 region has 15 residues. The CDR3: CASSPGQGWGEKLFF.

The chain joins TRBV25-1 to TRBJ1-5; TCRdb's D gene call, TRBD1, goes unchecked for lack of DNA. From germline, CDR1 is MGHDK and CDR2 SYGVNS. The CDR3 has 15 residues. This CDR3 reads CASSELAGGNQPQHF.

The chain combines TRBV7-2 with TRBJ2-7; the D call of TRBD1 rests on TCRdb alone, since no DNA is present to check it. The CDR3 sequence is 15 residues long. CDR1 SGHTA and CDR2 FQGNSA come from the germline V gene. This CDR3 reads CASSPFAGGAYEQYF.

The genes are TRBV20-1 and TRBJ2-3; TCRdb gives TRBD2 as the D gene, but with no DNA this cannot be confirmed. Germline V gene lookup returns CDR1 DFQATT and CDR2 SNEGSKA (reference sequence). The CDR3 length is 17 residues. This chain's CDR3 is CSSPPTSGSLISDTQYF.

V and J are TRBV24-1 and TRBJ1-1. The CDR3 has 16 residues. Germline-derived CDR1 and CDR2 are KGHDR and SFDVKD. The CDR3 protein is CATSDQSEGGDTEAFF.

The chain employs TRBV29-1 and TRBJ1-2; TCRdb indicates TRBD1, and absent DNA this call remains unverified. The germline V gene encodes CDR1 SQVTM and CDR2 ANQGSEA. This CDR3 is 12 amino acids long. The CDR3 spells CSVGQGLYGYTF. The complete variable domain, with remaining parts taken from reference TRBV29-1 and TRBJ1-2, reads SAVISQKPSRDICQRGTSLTIQCQVDSQVTMMFWYRQQPGQSLTLIATANQGSEATYESGFVIDKFPISRPNLTFSTLTVSNMSPEDSSIYLCSVGQGLYGYTFGSGTRLTVV.